This is a list of T cell receptor beta chains from one sample in a study of T cell responses to AZD1222 COVID-19 vaccine. TCRdb's table, derived via immunoSEQ multiplex PCR, lists solely in-frame clones and lacks some. This table holds 150,000 to 200,000 clones, less than 95% found once. Sequenced material: peripheral blood, taken 28 days after the second AZD1222 dose. The receptors come from an adult who received the AZD1222 COVID-19 vaccine. The CDR3 runs from the conserved cysteine through the conserved F or W. Part of the rows lack a size; the others show once, few, many or a class for expanded clones.

V,length,size,CDR3
TRBV6-2/TRBV6-3,15,.,CASSYVDRGSYEQYF
TRBV18,15,.,CASSPSLGVNQPQHF
TRBV5-1,15,.,CASSRDRVGNTEAFF
TRBV24-1,17,.,CATSDATGTERYNEQFF
TRBV19,15,.,CATRGDTQGSYGYTF
TRBV5-1,15,.,CASSPGFDLNEKLFF
TRBV28,18,.,CASSRTRDLLEAKNIQYF
TRBV3-1/TRBV3-2,18,.,CASSQARTSGRNTGELFF
TRBV6-5,16,.,CASSYSPAAFNEKLFF
TRBV20-1,11,.,CSALQYPEQYF
TRBV19,18,.,CASSIELDRGFSNTEAFF
TRBV2,13,.,CARRVEGNYEQYF
TRBV5-1,18,.,CASSPTPGQGTLFYGYTF
TRBV2,15,once,CASTAGLAQWETQYF
TRBV28,13,.,CASSLRTDYGYTF
TRBV19,15,.,CASSSPPELGGTQYF
TRBV5-1,15,few,CASSSFQGRGGELFF
TRBV28,16,.,CASSPRTSGNTGELFF
TRBV5-1,17,.,CASSLLAGGFGTDTQYF
TRBV5-6,15,.,CASSLRGPGNQPQHF
TRBV19,14,.,CASSIELAGNTQYF
TRBV10-2,16,once,CASSDRGGRGDEKLFF
TRBV9,14,.,CASSARAPGNTIYF
TRBV6-5,12,.,CASSYRGDGYTF
TRBV4-1,17,.,CASSHSTGSGVPYEQYF
TRBV28,11,.,CASIAGNTIYF
TRBV9,16,.,CASSVDGGGGIGELFF
TRBV6-2/TRBV6-3,15,.,CASSYWPSDTYGYTF
TRBV5-4,16,.,CASSLPGGATYNEQFF
TRBV6-5,12,.,CASRARDYGYTF
TRBV7-2,15,few,CASSLVQGASHEQYF
TRBV3-1/TRBV3-2,19,.,CASSLSKGGSRGRNEKLFF
TRBV6-5,14,.,CAGGTSGGEETQYF
TRBV3-1/TRBV3-2,16,.,CASSHPGLAGDNEQFF
TRBV6-5,15,.,CASSYSPGTYYEQYF
TRBV6-5,14,once,CASRKVAGKETQYF
TRBV6-5,13,.,CASTLGVGYEQYF
TRBV9,12,.,CASSVGRETQYF
TRBV11-3,15,.,CASSLAGGLTDTQYF
TRBV6-1,13,.,CASSGGVTETQYF
TRBV7-2,13,.,CASSFGGIRELFF
TRBV7-9,15,.,CASSLYLGQQETQYF
TRBV30,14,.,CAWSVPGTAYEQYF
TRBV5-1,15,few,CASSLAGEYQETQYF
TRBV28,15,.,CAHTRAGDANYGYTF
TRBV11-2,14,once,CASSWGQGVGEAFF
TRBV6-5,14,once,CATHGVWRNTEAFF
TRBV19,15,.,CASSPRGRENTEAFF
TRBV11-1,12,.,CASSLNTGELFF
TRBV7-2,16,.,CASSFLLAGMDNEQFF
TRBV12-3/TRBV12-4,13,.,CASSRQVQDTQYF
TRBV6-5,13,.,CAADPQGRQPQHF
TRBV30,14,.,CAWATSGGTDTQYF
TRBV6-5,13,few,CASSYRGQSPLHF
TRBV6-6,15,.,CASTDPGQGFYEQYF